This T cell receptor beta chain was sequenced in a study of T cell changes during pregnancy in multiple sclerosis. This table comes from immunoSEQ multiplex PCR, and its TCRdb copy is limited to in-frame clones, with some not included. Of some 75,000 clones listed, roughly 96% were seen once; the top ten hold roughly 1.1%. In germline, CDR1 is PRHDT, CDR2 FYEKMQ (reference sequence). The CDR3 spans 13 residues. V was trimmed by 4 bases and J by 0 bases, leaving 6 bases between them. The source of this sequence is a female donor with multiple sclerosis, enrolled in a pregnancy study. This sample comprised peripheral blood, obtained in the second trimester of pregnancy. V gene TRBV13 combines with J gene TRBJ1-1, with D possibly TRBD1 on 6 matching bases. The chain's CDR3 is CASSYRVNTEAFF. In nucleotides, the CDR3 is TGTGCCAGCAGCTACAGGGTGAACACTGAAGCTTTCTTT. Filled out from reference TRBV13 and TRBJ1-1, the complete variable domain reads AAGVIQSPRHLIKEKRETATLKCYPIPRHDTVYWYQQGPGQDPQFLISFYEKMQSDKGSIPDRFSAQQFSDYHSELNMSSLELGDSALYFCASSYRVNTEAFFGQGTRLTVV.